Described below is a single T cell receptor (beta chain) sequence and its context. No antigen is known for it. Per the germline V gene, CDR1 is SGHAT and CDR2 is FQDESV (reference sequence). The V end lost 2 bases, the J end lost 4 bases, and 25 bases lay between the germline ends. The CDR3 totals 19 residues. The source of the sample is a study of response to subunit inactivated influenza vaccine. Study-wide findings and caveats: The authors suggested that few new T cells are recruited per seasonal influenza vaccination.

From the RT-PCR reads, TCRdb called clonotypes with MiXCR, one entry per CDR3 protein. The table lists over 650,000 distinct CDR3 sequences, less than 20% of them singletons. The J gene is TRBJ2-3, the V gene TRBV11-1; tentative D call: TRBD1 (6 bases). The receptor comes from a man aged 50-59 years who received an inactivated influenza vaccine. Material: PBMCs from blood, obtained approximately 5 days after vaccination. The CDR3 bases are TGTGCCAGCAGCTTAAAAAGTTTGAGAGGGGGACGGATGGCAGATACGCAGTATTTT. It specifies CASSLKSLRGGRMADTQYF. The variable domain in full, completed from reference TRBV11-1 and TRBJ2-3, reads EAEVAQSPRYKITEKSQAVAFWCDPISGHATLYWYRQILGQGPELLVQFQDESVVDDSQLPKDRFSAERLKGVDSTLKIQPAELGDSAMYLCASSLKSLRGGRMADTQYFGPGTRLTVL.